These 11 T cell receptor beta chains came from one sample sequenced in a study of shared clonotypes between healthy human individuals. Only in-frame clones appear in the TCRdb table, and some are missing; sequencing was by immunoSEQ multiplex PCR. The repertoire holds roughly 520,000 clones, with roughly 95% as singletons. The sample was naive CD4+ T cells sorted from blood. The subset: CD45RA+ positively selected. The receptor set was obtained from a woman in her 30s in good health.

The chain is built from TRBV7-2 and TRBJ2-5, with D perhaps matching TRBD1 (5 bases). This CDR3 comprises 13 residues. In germline, CDR1 is SGHTA, CDR2 FQGNSA. Trimming pared 4 bases from V and 7 bases from J, leaving 13 bases between. For the CDR3, the DNA is TGTGCCAGCAGCTCCAGGGTGGTCGGGACCCAGTACTTC. This gives the protein CASSSRVVGTQYF.

The chain is built from TRBV28 and TRBJ2-7; D possibly corresponds to TRBD1 (5 bases). The CDR3 runs to 14 residues. Trimming pared 7 bases from V and 0 bases from J, leaving 13 bases between. Germline V CDR1 and CDR2: MDHEN, SYDVKM. CDR3 loop: CASTLGLVSYEQYF. The DNA of the CDR3 is TGTGCCAGCACCTTGGGGCTAGTCTCCTACGAGCAGTACTTC.

The genes are TRBV11-2 and TRBJ1-2; 7 bases map to TRBD1. The V gene end was trimmed by 5 bases and the J gene end by 2 bases; junction bases not matched to a gene: 11. Germline V gene data show CDR1 as SGHAT and CDR2 as FQNNGV. The length of the CDR3 is 16 residues. The CDR3 is CASSHAPGGRNYGYTF. The CDR3 nucleotides are TGTGCCAGCAGCCACGCGCCAGGGGGGAGAAACTATGGCTACACCTTC.

CDR3 sequence (DNA): TGCGCCAGCAGCTTGGGTTCCTCTAGTCGGTGGGACAGGGCCTACGAGCAGTACTTC. Translating gives CASSLGSSSRWDRAYEQYF. The rearrangement joins TRBV5-1 to TRBJ2-7, with 9 bases matching TRBD1. The CDR3 loop spans 19 amino acids. CDR1 and CDR2 (germline): SGHRS, YFSETQ. V lost 0 bases, J lost 2 bases, and 15 bases stayed unmatched.

In this sample, this clone turned up once. The chain couples TRBV4-1 to TRBJ1-5; D is unresolved. Germline V gives CDR1 MGHRA, CDR2 YSYEKL. The CDR3 sequence is 16 residues long. The V gene lost 3 bases and the J gene lost 1 base, with 13 bases spanning the gap. The CDR3 loop is CASSQYPAGSNQPQHF. The CDR3 bases are TGCGCCAGCAGCCAGTACCCAGCGGGGAGCAATCAGCCCCAGCATTTT.

The V and J genes are TRBV19 and TRBJ1-1; D gene uncertain. The V gene's germline CDR1 is LNHDA and CDR2 SQIVND (reference sequence). Trimming left V 6 bases short and J 5 bases short, with 16 bases between. CDR3 length: 14 amino acids. The CDR3 loop reads CASSPFREGTEAFF. Here the CDR3 DNA reads TGTGCCAGTAGCCCTTTTCGGGAAGGAACTGAAGCTTTCTTT.

The chain couples TRBV4-1 to TRBJ2-7; TRBD1 is a possible D gene (5 bases). V was clipped by 9 bases and J by 3 bases, with 12 bases between them. Germline V gives CDR1 MGHRA, CDR2 YSYEKL. The CDR3 spans 12 residues. CDR3 sequence (DNA): TGCGCCAGGACAGCCTCCATCTACGAGCAGTACTTC. Protein sequence: CARTASIYEQYF.

The chain employs TRBV11-2 and TRBJ1-3, with no clear D. Germline values: CDR1 SGHAT, CDR2 FQNNGV. This CDR3 has 15 residues. Between the trimmed V and J ends, which lost 4 bases and 6 bases, there was a span of 16 bases. The CDR3 here is CASSWQDVRLNTIYF. Written as DNA, the CDR3 is TGTGCCAGCAGCTGGCAGGACGTAAGGTTAAACACCATATATTTT.

J is TRBJ1-2 and V is TRBV6-5; D is ambiguous. Germline V gives CDR1 MNHEY, CDR2 SVGAGI. The CDR3 covers 14 residues. V dropped 2 bases and J dropped 1 base, with 8 bases sitting between them. CDR3 in DNA: TGTGCCAGCAGTTACGGTCCTTATAACTATGGCTACACCTTC. This sequence encodes CASSYGPYNYGYTF.

Details on this clone: The junction does not match germline at one end; this may be a read error. V gene TRBV11-3 combines with J gene TRBJ2-3; tentatively, D is TRBD1 or TRBD2 (5 bases each). The germline gives CDR1 SGHNT, CDR2 YENEEA. This CDR3 spans 14 amino acids. The CDR3 is CASSLGVSTDTQYF. The CDR3 bases are TGTGCCAGCAGCTTGGGGGTTAGCACGGATACGCAGTATTTT. The full variable domain, its missing parts supplied by reference TRBV11-3 and TRBJ2-3, is EAGVVQSPRYKIIEKKQPVAFWCNPISGHNTLYWYLQNLGQGPELLIRYENEEAVDDSQLPKDRFSAERLKGVDSTLKIQPAELGDSAVYLCASSLGVSTDTQYFGPGTRLTVL.

Note on this clone: The sample contains more than one DNA sequence encoding this CDR3. V is TRBV5-1 and J is TRBJ2-7, with 9 positions matching TRBD1. There are 13 residues in the CDR3. Per the germline V gene, CDR1 is SGHRS and CDR2 is YFSETQ. V gave up 4 bases and J gave up 4 bases; unmatched junction bases: 3. The CDR3 is CASSLDRGYEQYF. Here the CDR3 DNA reads TGCGCCAGCAGCCTGGACAGGGGTTACGAGCAGTACTTC.